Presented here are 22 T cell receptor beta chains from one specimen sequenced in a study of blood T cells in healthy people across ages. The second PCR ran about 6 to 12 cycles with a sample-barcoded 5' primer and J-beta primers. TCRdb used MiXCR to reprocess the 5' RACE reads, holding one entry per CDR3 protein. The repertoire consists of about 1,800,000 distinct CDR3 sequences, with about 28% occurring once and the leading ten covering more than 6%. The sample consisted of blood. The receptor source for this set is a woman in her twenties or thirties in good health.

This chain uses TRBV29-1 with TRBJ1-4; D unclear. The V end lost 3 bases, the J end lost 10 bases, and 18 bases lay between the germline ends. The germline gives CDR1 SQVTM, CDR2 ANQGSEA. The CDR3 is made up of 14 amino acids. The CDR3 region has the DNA TGCAGCGTTGAGATCCGGGTTCGCGAGGCAAAACTGTTTTTT. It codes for CSVEIRVREAKLFF.

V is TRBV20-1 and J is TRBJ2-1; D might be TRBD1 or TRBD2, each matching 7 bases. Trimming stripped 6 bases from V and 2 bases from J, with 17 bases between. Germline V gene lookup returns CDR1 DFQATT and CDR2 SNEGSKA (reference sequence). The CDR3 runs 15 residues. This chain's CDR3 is CSAKGGGGAYNEQFF. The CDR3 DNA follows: TGCAGTGCAAAAGGGGGCGGGGGAGCCTACAATGAGCAGTTCTTC.

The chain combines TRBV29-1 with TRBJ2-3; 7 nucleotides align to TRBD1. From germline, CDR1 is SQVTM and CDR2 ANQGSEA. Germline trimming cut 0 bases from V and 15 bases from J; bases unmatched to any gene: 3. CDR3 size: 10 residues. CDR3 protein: CSVEDRGSYF. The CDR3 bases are TGCAGCGTTGAAGACAGGGGGTCCTATTTT.

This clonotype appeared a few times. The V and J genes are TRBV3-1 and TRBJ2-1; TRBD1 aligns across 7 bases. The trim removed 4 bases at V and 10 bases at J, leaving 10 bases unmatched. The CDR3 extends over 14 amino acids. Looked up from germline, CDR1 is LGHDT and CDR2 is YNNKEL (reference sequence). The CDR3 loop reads CASSLWDSTYEQFF. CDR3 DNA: TGTGCCAGCAGCCTGTGGGACAGCACCTACGAGCAGTTCTTC.

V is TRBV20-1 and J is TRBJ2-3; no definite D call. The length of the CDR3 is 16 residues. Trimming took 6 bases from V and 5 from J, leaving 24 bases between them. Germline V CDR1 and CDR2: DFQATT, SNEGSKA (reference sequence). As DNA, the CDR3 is TGCAGTGCAGACCCGACGAGATTAGTGTTAGGAGATACGCAGTATTTT. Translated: CSADPTRLVLGDTQYF.

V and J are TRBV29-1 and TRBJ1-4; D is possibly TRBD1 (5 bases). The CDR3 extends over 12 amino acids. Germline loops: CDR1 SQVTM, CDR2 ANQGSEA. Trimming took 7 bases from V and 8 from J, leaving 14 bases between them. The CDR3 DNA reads TGCAGCGCCGAGGCGCGGGGGGAAAAACTGTTTTTT. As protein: CSAEARGEKLFF.

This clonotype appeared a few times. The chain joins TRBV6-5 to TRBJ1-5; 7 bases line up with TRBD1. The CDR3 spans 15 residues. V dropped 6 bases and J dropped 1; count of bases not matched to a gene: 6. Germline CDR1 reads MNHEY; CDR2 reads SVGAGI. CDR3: CASSPTGLSNQPQHF. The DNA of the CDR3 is TGTGCCAGCAGCCCGACAGGGCTCAGCAATCAGCCCCAGCATTTT.

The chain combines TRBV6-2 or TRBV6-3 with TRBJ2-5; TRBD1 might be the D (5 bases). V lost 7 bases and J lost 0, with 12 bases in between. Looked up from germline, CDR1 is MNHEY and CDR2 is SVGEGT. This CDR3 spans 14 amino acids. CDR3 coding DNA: TGTGCCAGCACCAAGGACATGTACCAAGAGACCCAGTACTTC. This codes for CASTKDMYQETQYF.

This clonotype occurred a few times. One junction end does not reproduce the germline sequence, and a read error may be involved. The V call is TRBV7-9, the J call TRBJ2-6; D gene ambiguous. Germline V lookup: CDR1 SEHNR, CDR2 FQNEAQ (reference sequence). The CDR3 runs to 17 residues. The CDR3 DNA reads TGTGCCAGCAGCTTTTTTGCGGCGGTCTCTGGTGCCAACGTCCTGACTTTC. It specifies CASSFFAAVSGANVLTF. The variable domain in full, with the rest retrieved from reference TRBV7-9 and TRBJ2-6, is DTGVSQNPRHKITKRGQNVTFRCDPISEHNRLYWYRQTLGQGPEFLTYFQNEAQLEKSRLLSDRFSAERPKGSFSTLEIQRTEQGDSAMYLCASSFFAAVSGANVLTFGAGSRLTVL.

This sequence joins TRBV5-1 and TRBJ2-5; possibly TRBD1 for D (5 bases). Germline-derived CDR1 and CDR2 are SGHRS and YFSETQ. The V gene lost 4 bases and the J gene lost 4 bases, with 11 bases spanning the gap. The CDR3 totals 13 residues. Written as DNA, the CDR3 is TGCGCCAGCAGCGCAGGGTCGGGAGAGACCCAGTACTTC. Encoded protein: CASSAGSGETQYF.

CDR3 loop: CASSYSSGRPYEQYF. The CDR3 region has the DNA TGTGCCAGCAGTTACTCGAGTGGGAGGCCCTACGAGCAGTACTTC. The chain uses TRBV6-5 and TRBJ2-7; D might be TRBD2 (6 bases). Trimming removed 0 bases at V and 2 bases at J, with 11 bases between. This CDR3 is 15 amino acids long. In germline, CDR1 is MNHEY, CDR2 SVGAGI.

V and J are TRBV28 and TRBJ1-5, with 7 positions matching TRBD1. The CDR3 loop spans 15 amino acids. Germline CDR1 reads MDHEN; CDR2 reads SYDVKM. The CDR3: CGSLGEGAFNQPQHF. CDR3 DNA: TGTGGTTCACTCGGGGAGGGGGCCTTTAATCAGCCCCAGCATTTT.

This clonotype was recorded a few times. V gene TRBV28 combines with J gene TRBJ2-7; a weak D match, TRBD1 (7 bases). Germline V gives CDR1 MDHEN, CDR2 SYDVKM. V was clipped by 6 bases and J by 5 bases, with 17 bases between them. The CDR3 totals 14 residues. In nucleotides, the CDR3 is TGTGCCAGCAGGTCTCAGGGGGGCCCCAACGAGCAGTACTTC. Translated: CASRSQGGPNEQYF.

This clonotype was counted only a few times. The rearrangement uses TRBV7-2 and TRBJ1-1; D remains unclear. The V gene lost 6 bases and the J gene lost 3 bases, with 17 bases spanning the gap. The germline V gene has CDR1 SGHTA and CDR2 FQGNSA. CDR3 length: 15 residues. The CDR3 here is CASSPNGMVDTEAFF. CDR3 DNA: TGTGCCAGCAGTCCTAATGGGATGGTGGACACTGAAGCTTTCTTT.

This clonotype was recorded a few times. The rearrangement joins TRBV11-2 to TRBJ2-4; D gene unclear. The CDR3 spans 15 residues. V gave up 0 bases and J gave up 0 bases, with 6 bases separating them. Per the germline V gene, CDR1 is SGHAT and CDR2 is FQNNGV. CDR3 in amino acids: CASSLELLAKNIQYF. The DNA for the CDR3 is TGTGCCAGCAGCTTAGAATTGTTAGCCAAAAACATTCAGTACTTC.

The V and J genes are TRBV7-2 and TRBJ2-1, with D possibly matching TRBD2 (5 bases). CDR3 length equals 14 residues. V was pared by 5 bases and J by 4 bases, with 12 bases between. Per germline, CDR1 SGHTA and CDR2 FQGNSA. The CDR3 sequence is CASSEKAGYNEQFF. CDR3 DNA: TGTGCCAGCAGCGAGAAGGCGGGTTACAATGAGCAGTTCTTC.

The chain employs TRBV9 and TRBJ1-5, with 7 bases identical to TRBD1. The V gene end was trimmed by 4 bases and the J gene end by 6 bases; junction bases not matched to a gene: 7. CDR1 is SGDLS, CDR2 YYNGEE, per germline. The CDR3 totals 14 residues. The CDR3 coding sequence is TGTGCCAGCAGCTCAGACAGGGACGGTCAGCCCCAGCATTTT. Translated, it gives CASSSDRDGQPQHF.

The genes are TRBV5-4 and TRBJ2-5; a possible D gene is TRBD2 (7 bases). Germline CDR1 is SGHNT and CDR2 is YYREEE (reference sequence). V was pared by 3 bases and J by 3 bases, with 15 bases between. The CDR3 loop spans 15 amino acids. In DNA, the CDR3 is TGTGCCAGCAGCTCCCAAGGGGGGACTAAAGAGACCCAGTACTTC. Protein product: CASSSQGGTKETQYF.

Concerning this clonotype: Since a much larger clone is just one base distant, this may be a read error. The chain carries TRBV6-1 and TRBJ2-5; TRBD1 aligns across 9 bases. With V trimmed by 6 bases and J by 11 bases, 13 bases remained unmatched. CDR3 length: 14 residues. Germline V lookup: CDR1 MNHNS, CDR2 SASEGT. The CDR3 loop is CASRAGTGTHKQYF. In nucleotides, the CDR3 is TGTGCCAGCAGAGCCGGGACAGGGACGCACAAGCAGTACTTC.

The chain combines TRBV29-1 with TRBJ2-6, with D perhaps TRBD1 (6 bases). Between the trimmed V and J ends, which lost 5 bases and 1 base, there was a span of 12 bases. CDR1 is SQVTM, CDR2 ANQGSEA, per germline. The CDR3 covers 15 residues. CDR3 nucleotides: TGCAGCGTTTCCGGGACACCGTCTGGGGCCAACGTCCTGACTTTC. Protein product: CSVSGTPSGANVLTF.

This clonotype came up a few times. CDR3 nucleotides: TGTGCCACCAGTGATTTGCACGGGAGCTCCTACAATGAGCAGTTCTTC. Amino acid sequence: CATSDLHGSSYNEQFF. The rearrangement links TRBV24-1 to TRBJ2-1, with a tentative D call TRBD2 (6 bases). CDR3 length equals 16 residues. V shed 0 bases and J shed 0 bases, with 8 bases lying between them. CDR1 is KGHDR and CDR2 is SFDVKD in the germline V gene.

This CDR3 reads CASSHPQLTAYTF. Here the CDR3 DNA reads TGCGCCAGCAGCCACCCACAGCTCACGGCCTACACCTTC. This chain links TRBV4-1 with TRBJ1-2; D is ambiguous. Germline V gives CDR1 MGHRA, CDR2 YSYEKL. The CDR3 is made up of 13 amino acids. Trimming took 3 bases from V and 10 from J, leaving 15 bases between them.